A selection of T cell receptor beta chains follows, all from one sample in a study of T cell repertoires in cytomegalovirus infection. From the reads, TCRdb called clonotypes with MiXCR, one entry per CDR3 protein. The repertoire holds about a million distinct CDR3 sequences, about 33% seen once, with roughly an eighth in the top ten. No antigen is known for these receptors. Specimen: cultured CD8+ T cells from PBMCs, collected from culture after CMV antigen stimulation. Receptors originate from a human donor in good health (CMV status not recorded). Some clones in this sample may be carry-over from other donors' samples. CDR3s include the opening cysteine and the closing phenylalanine or tryptophan. A D gene is named only where the DNA matches it firmly. Expanded clones are given a class, and other clones once, few, many or no size at all.

J gene	D gene	V gene	clone size	CDR3 protein	CDR3 DNA
TRBJ1-1	-	TRBV7-6	large	CASSLVGGLAEAFF	TGTGCCAGCAGCTTAGTAGGGGGGCTGGCTGAAGCTTTCTTT
TRBJ2-1	TRBD1	TRBV5-5	many	CASSRRDRFLDEQFF	TGTGCCAGCAGCCGCCGGGACAGGTTTTTGGATGAGCAGTTCTTC
TRBJ2-5	-	TRBV27	-	CASSLYTGTHETQYF	TGTGCCAGCAGTTTATACACGGGAACACACGAGACCCAGTACTTC
TRBJ2-1	TRBD1	TRBV28	few	CASSLSWGQGTHEQFF	TGTGCCAGCAGTTTGAGTTGGGGACAGGGTACCCATGAGCAGTTCTTC
TRBJ2-3	-	TRBV15	-	CATSSRSPDTQYF	TGTGCCACCAGCTCGAGGTCCCCAGATACGCAGTATTTT
TRBJ1-5	-	TRBV6-6	-	CASIGEESNQPQHF	TGTGCCAGCATCGGAGAAGAGAGCAATCAGCCCCAGCATTTT
TRBJ1-4	TRBD1	TRBV6-6	few	CASSYRQQGEKLFF	TGTGCCAGCAGTTACCGACAACAGGGGGAAAAACTGTTTTTT
TRBJ2-2	-	TRBV19	-	CASSMGVGPGELFF	TGTGCCAGTAGTATGGGGGTAGGCCCCGGGGAGCTGTTTTTT
TRBJ1-1	-	TRBV6-6	-	CASSYTLLDTEAFF	TGTGCCAGCAGTTACACCTTGTTGGACACTGAAGCTTTCTTT
TRBJ1-4	-	TRBV7-6	-	CATHLGPGSYEKLFF	TGTGCAACCCACTTAGGCCCGGGGAGTTATGAAAAACTGTTTTTT
TRBJ2-5	TRBD2	TRBV6-6	-	CASSYRTSEETQYF	TGTGCCAGCAGTTACAGGACTAGCGAAGAGACCCAGTACTTC